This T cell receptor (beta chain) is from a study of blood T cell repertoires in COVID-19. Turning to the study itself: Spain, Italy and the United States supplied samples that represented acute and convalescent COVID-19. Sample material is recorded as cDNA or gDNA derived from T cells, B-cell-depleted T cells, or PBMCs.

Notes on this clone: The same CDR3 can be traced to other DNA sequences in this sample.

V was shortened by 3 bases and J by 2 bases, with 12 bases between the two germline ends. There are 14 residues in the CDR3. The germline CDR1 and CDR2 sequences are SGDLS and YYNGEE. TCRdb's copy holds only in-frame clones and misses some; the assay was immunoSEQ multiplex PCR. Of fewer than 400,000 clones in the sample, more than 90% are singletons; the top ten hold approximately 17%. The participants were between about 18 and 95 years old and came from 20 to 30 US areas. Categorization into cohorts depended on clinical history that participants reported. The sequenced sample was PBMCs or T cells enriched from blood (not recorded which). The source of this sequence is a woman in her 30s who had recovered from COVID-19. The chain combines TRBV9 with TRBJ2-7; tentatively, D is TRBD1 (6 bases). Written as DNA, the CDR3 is TGTGCCAGCAGCGCCGGGACACTCCCCTACGAGCAGTACTTC. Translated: CASSAGTLPYEQYF.